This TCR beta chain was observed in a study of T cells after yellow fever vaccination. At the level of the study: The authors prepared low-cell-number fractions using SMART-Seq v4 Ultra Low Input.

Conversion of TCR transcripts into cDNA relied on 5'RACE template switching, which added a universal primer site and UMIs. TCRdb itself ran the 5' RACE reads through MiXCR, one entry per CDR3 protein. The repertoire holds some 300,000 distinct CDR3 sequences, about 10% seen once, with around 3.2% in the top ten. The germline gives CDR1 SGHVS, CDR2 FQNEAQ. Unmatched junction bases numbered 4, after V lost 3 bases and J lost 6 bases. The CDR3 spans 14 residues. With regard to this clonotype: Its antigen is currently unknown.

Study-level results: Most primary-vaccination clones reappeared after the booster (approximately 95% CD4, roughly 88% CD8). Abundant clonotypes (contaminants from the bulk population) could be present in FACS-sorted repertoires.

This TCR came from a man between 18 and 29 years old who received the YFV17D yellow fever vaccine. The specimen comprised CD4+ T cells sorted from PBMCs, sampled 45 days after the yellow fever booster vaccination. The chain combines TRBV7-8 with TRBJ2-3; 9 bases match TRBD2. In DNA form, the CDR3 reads TGTGCCAGCAGCTTCAGCGGGGGGAAGGATACGCAGTATTTT. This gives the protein CASSFSGGKDTQYF.